The 31 T cell receptor beta chains given below trace back to one sample, sequenced in a study of blood T cell repertoires in COVID-19. Sequencing used immunoSEQ multiplex PCR; TCRdb keeps in-frame clones, though not all of them. Among 470,000 or so clones listed, around 90% were seen once. Sequences were obtained from PBMCs or T cells enriched from blood (not recorded which). The receptors shown here come from a woman aged 18-35 years with acute COVID-19.

This clone appeared once. V is TRBV6-4 and J is TRBJ2-2; 9 nucleotides line up with TRBD1. CDR1 and CDR2 (germline): MRHNA, SNTAGT. J gave up 3 bases and V 2 bases, and 4 bases lay outside the gene matches. The CDR3 is made up of 16 amino acids. CDR3 sequence reads: CASSDATGGDTGELFF. As DNA, the CDR3 is TGTGCCAGCAGTGACGCGACAGGGGGAGACACCGGGGAGCTGTTTTTT.

The gene calls are TRBV19 and TRBJ1-6, with D possibly being TRBD1 (6 bases). There are 15 residues in the CDR3. Germline CDR1 LNHDA, CDR2 SQIVND (reference sequence). The V gene lost 4 bases and the J gene lost 9 bases, with 16 bases spanning the gap. CDR3 in DNA: TGTGCCAGTAGTACCGGGACAATAGAAATTTCACCCCTCCACTTT. This sequence encodes CASSTGTIEISPLHF.

This chain links TRBV13 with TRBJ1-1; 7 bases map to TRBD1. The CDR3 is made up of 14 amino acids. V lost 5 bases to trimming and J lost 0 bases; unmatched junction nucleotides: 3. Germline V gives CDR1 PRHDT, CDR2 FYEKMQ (reference sequence). The CDR3 sequence: CASSLQGMNTEAFF. The DNA for the CDR3 is TGTGCCAGCAGCCTACAGGGGATGAACACTGAAGCTTTCTTT.

The V and J genes are TRBV7-3 and TRBJ2-1; no clear D gene. The V gene's germline CDR1 is SGHTA and CDR2 FQGTGA. This CDR3 is 13 amino acids long. Trimming pared 1 base from V and 5 bases from J, leaving 6 bases between. The chain's CDR3 is CASSLIGNNEQFF. CDR3 nucleotide sequence: TGTGCCAGCAGCTTAATCGGTAACAATGAGCAGTTCTTC.

V gene TRBV5-4 combines with J gene TRBJ2-5; 9 positions agree with TRBD2. The CDR3 is made up of 16 amino acids. The germline gives CDR1 SGHNT, CDR2 YYREEE (reference sequence). V shed 1 base, J shed 5 bases, and the junction held 9 bases outside the gene matches. The CDR3 is CASSLWLSGGQETQYF. The DNA for the CDR3 is TGTGCCAGCAGCTTGTGGCTTAGCGGGGGCCAGGAGACCCAGTACTTC.

The chain links TRBV4-3 to TRBJ2-7, with D possibly TRBD1 on 6 matching bases. The CDR3 is made up of 17 amino acids. Germline V gives CDR1 LGHNA, CDR2 YSLEER. V was shortened by 0 bases and J by 2 bases, with 17 bases between the two germline ends. The CDR3 sequence: CASSQDFRGHRTYEQYF. The DNA of the CDR3 is TGCGCCAGCAGCCAAGATTTTAGGGGACACCGAACCTACGAGCAGTACTTC.

The chain combines TRBV12-1 with TRBJ1-1; the D segment call TRBD1 is taken from the table without a DNA check. TRBV12-1 corresponds to a pseudogene. The CDR3 is made up of 18 amino acids. As DNA, the CDR3 is TGTGCCAGCAGCTGGAAACAGGGACAGGGATATGCGAACACTGAAGCTTTCTTT. This gives the protein CASSWKQGQGYANTEAFF.

The chain combines TRBV10-3 with TRBJ2-5; 7 bases map to TRBD2. The CDR3 runs to 13 residues. From germline, CDR1 is ENHRY and CDR2 SYGVKD. After removal of 7 bases from V and 4 bases from J, the junction contained 6 bases not matched to a gene. The CDR3 DNA is TGTGCCATCATGGGGGAGGGCCCAGAGACCCAGTACTTC. Translation: CAIMGEGPETQYF.

The rearrangement joins TRBV7-2 to TRBJ2-2, with D perhaps matching TRBD2 (6 bases). Trimming left V 0 bases short and J 10 bases short, with 9 bases between. Germline V CDR1 and CDR2: SGHTA, FQGNSA. The CDR3 extends over 13 amino acids. The CDR3 DNA follows: TGTGCCAGCAGCTTAGCCCCGGGAGCGGAGCTGTTTTTT. Translation: CASSLAPGAELFF.

A few counts support this clone. The J gene is TRBJ2-2, the V gene TRBV6-5; D is perhaps TRBD1 (6 bases). This CDR3 comprises 15 residues. Germline V gene lookup returns CDR1 MNHEY and CDR2 SVGAGI. V lost 2 bases, J lost 4 bases, and 11 bases lay in between. CDR3 coding DNA: TGTGCCAGCAGTTACGGCGGCAGGGGCACCGGGGAGCTGTTTTTT. Its protein is CASSYGGRGTGELFF.

The chain recombines TRBV4-1 with TRBJ1-6; D is unclear. This CDR3 is 13 amino acids long. In germline, CDR1 is MGHRA, CDR2 YSYEKL. The V end was cut by 3 bases, the J end by 8 bases, with 8 bases between. The CDR3 DNA sequence: TGCGCCAGCAGCCACCAGCGCGATTCACCCCTCCACTTT. The encoded protein is CASSHQRDSPLHF.

The rearrangement uses TRBV5-5 and TRBJ2-7; 7 nucleotides match TRBD1. The junction had 6 bases not matched to a gene; V was cut back by 0 bases and J by 3 bases. The CDR3 totals 15 residues. Germline V lookup: CDR1 SGHKS, CDR2 YYEKEE (reference sequence). The CDR3 spells CASSLGGTVVYEQYF. CDR3 DNA: TGTGCCAGCAGCTTGGGGGGGACAGTTGTCTACGAGCAGTACTTC.

The chain combines TRBV4-3 with TRBJ1-4; D may be TRBD1 (5 bases). This CDR3 spans 14 amino acids. V dropped 3 bases and J dropped 5 bases, with 10 bases sitting between them. Germline V CDR1 and CDR2: LGHNA, YSLEER. The CDR3 DNA reads TGCGCCAGCAGCCAGGGTGGGGCGAATGAAAAACTGTTTTTT. Translated: CASSQGGANEKLFF.

The V and J genes are TRBV4-1 and TRBJ1-1, with unresolved D. The CDR3 consists of 16 residues. Per germline, CDR1 MGHRA and CDR2 YSYEKL. V lost 1 base to trimming and J lost 0 bases, with 12 bases between them. In DNA, the CDR3 is TGCGCCAGCAGCCAAGCCAGTCTCGGGTTGAACACTGAAGCTTTCTTT. Protein: CASSQASLGLNTEAFF.

The chain uses TRBV7-3 and TRBJ2-2, with 10 positions matching TRBD1. V lost 5 bases to trimming and J lost 2 bases; unmatched junction nucleotides: 5. This CDR3 spans 16 amino acids. Germline loops: CDR1 SGHTA, CDR2 FQGTGA. CDR3 in DNA: TGTGCCAGCAGCCCCGGGACAGGGGCCAACACCGGGGAGCTGTTTTTT. Protein sequence: CASSPGTGANTGELFF.

The chain uses TRBV3-1 (or the pseudogene TRBV3-2) and TRBJ1-6, with 7 bases lining up with TRBD1. This CDR3 contains 15 residues. Germline CDR1 LGHDT, CDR2 YNNKEL (reference sequence). The junction had 10 bases not matched to a gene; V was cut back by 5 bases and J by 9 bases. This CDR3 is CASSYRQGLSSPLHF. The CDR3 nucleotides are TGTGCCAGCAGCTATCGACAGGGCTTAAGTTCACCCCTCCACTTT.

The J gene is TRBJ1-5, the V gene TRBV27; TRBD1 matches 11 bases. The V gene end was trimmed by 2 bases and the J gene end by 4 bases; junction bases not matched to a gene: 1. This CDR3 contains 15 residues. Germline V CDR1 and CDR2: MNHEY, SMNVEV (reference sequence). This CDR3 reads CASSLGQGANQPQHF. The CDR3 DNA reads TGTGCCAGCAGTTTAGGACAGGGGGCTAATCAGCCCCAGCATTTT.

The V call is TRBV5-1, the J call TRBJ1-2; D ambiguous. CDR3 length equals 13 residues. Looked up from germline, CDR1 is SGHRS and CDR2 is YFSETQ. Trimming shortened V by 3 bases and J by 4 bases, and 10 bases separated the two germline ends. This CDR3 reads CASSSSGSYGYTF. The CDR3 DNA is TGCGCCAGCAGCTCCAGCGGATCCTATGGCTACACCTTC.

This clone was counted between two and nine times. V and J are TRBV10-2 and TRBJ2-7; D gene uncertain. The CDR3 covers 13 residues. CDR1 WSHSY and CDR2 SAAADI come from the germline V gene. The V gene lost 2 bases and the J gene lost 3 bases, with 8 bases spanning the gap. For the CDR3, the DNA is TGCGCCAGCAGTGAGCCAGATAACTACGAGCAGTACTTC. Translation gives CASSEPDNYEQYF.

V usage is TRBV3-1 (or the pseudogene TRBV3-2) and J usage is TRBJ2-3; the D is unclear. V shed 0 bases and J shed 9 bases, with 7 bases lying between them. From germline, CDR1 is LGHDT and CDR2 YNNKEL (reference sequence). The CDR3 has 12 amino acids. CDR3 amino acids: CASSQDERTQYF. The CDR3 DNA is TGTGCCAGCAGCCAAGACGAGAGGACGCAGTATTTT.

This clone was seen a handful of times. J is TRBJ1-1 and V is TRBV29-1, with D possibly matching TRBD1 (6 bases). This CDR3 has 15 residues. CDR1 and CDR2 from the germline V gene are SQVTM and ANQGSEA. V shed 6 bases and J shed 0 bases, with 17 bases lying between them. The CDR3 coding sequence is TGCAGCGTAATTTACCGGGACACCATGAACACTGAAGCTTTCTTT. It specifies CSVIYRDTMNTEAFF.

The chain carries TRBV13 and TRBJ2-7, with 7 bases identical to TRBD1. CDR1 is PRHDT, CDR2 FYEKMQ, per germline (reference sequence). The CDR3 has 14 amino acids. Trimming removed 5 bases from V and 4 bases from J; junction bases left unmatched: 8. The CDR3 reads CASSRTGVSYEQYF. CDR3 nucleotides: TGTGCCAGCAGCCGGACAGGCGTTTCGTACGAGCAGTACTTC.

V and J are TRBV7-9 and TRBJ2-1; D possibly corresponds to TRBD1 (5 bases). CDR3 length: 14 residues. The ends were cut back, 4 bases at V and 4 bases at J, with 11 bases in the middle. Germline loops: CDR1 SEHNR, CDR2 FQNEAQ (reference sequence). CDR3 sequence (DNA): TGTGCCAGCAGCTGGGAAAGACAGTACAATGAGCAGTTCTTC. As protein: CASSWERQYNEQFF.

The chain recombines TRBV28 with TRBJ2-7; maybe TRBD1 (5 bases). CDR3 length equals 15 residues. The germline gives CDR1 MDHEN, CDR2 SYDVKM. The V gene lost 6 bases and the J gene lost 1 base, with 16 bases spanning the gap. The CDR3 nucleotides read TGTGCCAGCAGATTCGAAGACAGTCTGTCCTACGAGCAGTACTTC. Residues: CASRFEDSLSYEQYF. Full variable domain (outside the CDR3, taken from reference TRBV28 and TRBJ2-7): DVKVTQSSRYLVKRTGEKVFLECVQDMDHENMFWYRQDPGLGLRLIYFSYDVKMKEKGDIPEGYSVSREKKERFSLILESASTNQTSMYLCASRFEDSLSYEQYFGPGTRLTVT.

This chain connects TRBV6-5 to TRBJ2-4; a possible D gene is TRBD2 (5 bases). Germline V gene sequence: CDR1 MNHEY, CDR2 SVGAGI. CDR3 size: 12 residues. V was shortened by 6 bases and J by 12 bases, with 15 bases between the two germline ends. The CDR3 DNA follows: TGTGCCAGCAGGACACCGGCGGGCGGTCAGTACTTC. Its translation: CASRTPAGGQYF.

This clone was recorded only once. V gene TRBV4-1 combines with J gene TRBJ1-4, with a weak D call TRBD1 (5 bases). This CDR3 is built from 14 residues. The V and J ends lost 0 bases and 10 bases respectively, with 12 bases between them. Germline loops: CDR1 MGHRA, CDR2 YSYEKL. CDR3 in DNA: TGCGCCAGCAGCCAAGAGGGGGAGGCGGGAAAACTGTTTTTT. Residues: CASSQEGEAGKLFF.

The chain uses TRBV28 and TRBJ2-7; possible D gene TRBD1, 6 bases. Germline V gene lookup returns CDR1 MDHEN and CDR2 SYDVKM. Deletions cut 2 bases from V and 4 bases from J, with 12 bases between. The CDR3 totals 14 residues. The chain's CDR3 is CASSLQHRAYEQYF. The CDR3 DNA is TGTGCCAGCAGTTTACAGCACAGGGCATACGAGCAGTACTTC.

The chain joins TRBV9 to TRBJ1-2, with 8 bases that match TRBD1. Trimming at V came to 2 bases and at J to 8 bases, leaving 5 bases not matched to a gene. CDR1 SGDLS and CDR2 YYNGEE come from the germline V gene. CDR3 size: 13 residues. DNA for the CDR3: TGTGCCAGCAGCGTGACGACAGGGGCGGGCTACACCTTC. It codes for CASSVTTGAGYTF.

This clone has only a few counts. This chain joins TRBV3-1 (or the pseudogene TRBV3-2) and TRBJ1-4, with D tentatively TRBD1 (5 bases). The length of the CDR3 is 15 residues. With 3 bases removed from V and 8 bases from J, the gap between germline ends came to 16 bases. Germline CDR1 reads LGHDT; CDR2 reads YNNKEL (reference sequence). CDR3 loop: CASSHSGLSGEKLFF. CDR3 nucleotide sequence: TGTGCCAGCAGCCACTCGGGCCTCTCAGGGGAAAAACTGTTTTTT.

In DNA, the CDR3 is TGTGCCAGCACCGCCCGTTTCCAGGGCGCGTACTATGGCTACACCTTC. It yields the protein CASTARFQGAYYGYTF. The chain couples TRBV5-6 to TRBJ1-2, with D maybe TRBD1 (5 bases). This CDR3 has 16 residues. The germline gives CDR1 SGHDT, CDR2 YYEEEE. Trimming removed 6 bases from V and 3 bases from J, with 21 bases in between.

The gene calls are TRBV29-1 and TRBJ1-1; D is possibly TRBD1 (6 bases). Trimming removed 5 bases from V and 11 bases from J, with 12 bases in between. CDR3 length equals 10 residues. The V gene's germline CDR1 is SQVTM and CDR2 ANQGSEA. CDR3 sequence: CSVTQGMAFF. The DNA for the CDR3 is TGCAGCGTTACTCAGGGGATGGCTTTCTTT.